Shown below are 26 T cell receptor beta chains from a single sample sequenced in a study of CD4 T cells in relation to SARS-CoV-2 and coronaviruses. Before the COVID-19 pandemic, during about 2011-2018, CD4+ T cells were taken from unexposed donors. The assay was immunoSEQ multiplex PCR, and TCRdb's table has in-frame clones only and misses some. Of around 70,000 clones detected, about 87% appear once; the ten largest clones hold over 1.5%. Sequencing was performed on memory CD4+ T cells from PBMCs. The receptors shown here come from a human donor in good health.

This chain connects TRBV5-4 to TRBJ2-7; 12 nucleotides align to TRBD1. Germline CDR1 is SGHNT and CDR2 is YYREEE (reference sequence). The CDR3 totals 14 residues. The V segment lost 4 bases and the J segment 4 bases; nucleotides outside the gene matches: 3. This chain's CDR3 is CASSGTGGQYEQYF. The CDR3 DNA sequence: TGTGCCAGCAGCGGGACAGGGGGCCAATACGAGCAGTACTTC.

V and J are TRBV27 and TRBJ1-1; 10 bases map to TRBD1. J gave up 11 bases and V 4 bases, and 10 bases lay outside the gene matches. CDR1 MNHEY and CDR2 SMNVEV come from the germline V gene (reference sequence). This CDR3 is built from 14 residues. CDR3 sequence: CASSSPGQGRWAFF. DNA for the CDR3: TGTGCCAGCAGTTCCCCGGGACAGGGGAGGTGGGCTTTCTTT.

J is TRBJ1-5 and V is TRBV7-2; no definite D call. CDR1 and CDR2 (germline): SGHTA, FQGNSA. This CDR3 is 16 amino acids long. V was trimmed by 5 bases and J by 7 bases, leaving 21 bases between them. The CDR3 DNA follows: TGTGCCAGCAGCCCTACGGGGAGGAGCGCCGGGCAGCCCCAGCATTTT. As protein: CASSPTGRSAGQPQHF.

This rearrangement joins TRBV3-1 (or the pseudogene TRBV3-2) to TRBJ1-1; no firm D call. The CDR3 contains 15 residues. V lost 1 base, J lost 1 base, and 10 bases lay in between. Germline CDR1 and CDR2: LGHDT and YNNKEL (reference sequence). CDR3 residues: CASSQVPARNTEAFF. In DNA, the CDR3 is TGTGCCAGCAGCCAAGTTCCTGCCCGGAACACTGAAGCTTTCTTT.

The chain recombines TRBV30 with TRBJ1-6; TRBD1 agrees at 7 bases. The CDR3 covers 15 residues. V shed 3 bases and J 0 bases; nucleotides not matched to a gene: 2. Germline CDR1 is GTSNPN and CDR2 is SVGIG (reference sequence). The DNA of the CDR3 is TGTGCCTGGAGGGGGGACAGCTCCTATAATTCACCCCTCCACTTT. Translating it yields CAWRGDSSYNSPLHF.

The chain joins TRBV23-1 to TRBJ1-6; D possibly corresponds to TRBD1 (5 bases). TRBV23-1 is an open reading frame whose function is uncertain. This CDR3 spans 15 amino acids. Trimming shortened V by 4 bases and J by 10 bases, and 17 bases separated the two germline ends. The CDR3 protein is CASSRVVAGRSPLHF. As DNA, the CDR3 is TGCGCCAGCAGTCGAGTTGTTGCGGGGCGATCACCCCTCCACTTT.

The chain has TRBV5-5 and TRBJ1-2; tentative D call: TRBD1 (6 bases). The CDR3 runs to 14 residues. Germline V gene data show CDR1 as SGHKS and CDR2 as YYEKEE (reference sequence). Trimming cost V 4 bases and J 6 bases, with 16 bases left between them. CDR3 DNA: TGTGCCAGCAGCCCTGGAGCGCAGGGGAATGGCTACACCTTC. It codes for CASSPGAQGNGYTF.

This clone was picked up one time. This chain joins TRBV5-6 and TRBJ1-1; D uncertain. Per germline, CDR1 SGHDT and CDR2 YYEEEE. The CDR3 runs 14 residues. V shed 4 bases and J shed 5 bases, with 15 bases lying between them. The CDR3 coding sequence is TGTGCCAGCAGCCTTCGGACGGTGTGGACTGAAGCTTTCTTT. Translated: CASSLRTVWTEAFF.

V usage is TRBV7-9 and J usage is TRBJ2-3, with 7 bases matching TRBD1. This CDR3 is 16 amino acids long. The trim removed 5 bases at V and 3 bases at J, leaving 11 bases unmatched. The germline V gene has CDR1 SEHNR and CDR2 FQNEAQ (reference sequence). The CDR3 coding sequence is TGTGCCAGCAGCGAATTAAGAGACAGGGTTACAGATACGCAGTATTTT. This gives the protein CASSELRDRVTDTQYF.

The chain is built from TRBV29-1 and TRBJ1-6; possible D gene TRBD1, 5 bases. Germline CDR1 and CDR2: SQVTM and ANQGSEA. This CDR3 is built from 13 residues. The V gene lost 6 bases and the J gene lost 10 bases, with 16 bases spanning the gap. The CDR3 nucleotides are TGCAGCGTCGGAATGGGGGGTGGCTCACCCCTCCACTTT. Translated: CSVGMGGGSPLHF.

The chain recombines TRBV23-1 with TRBJ1-1; D uncertain. TRBV23-1 is an ORF, and what it does is uncertain. Trimming removed 2 bases from V and 3 bases from J, with 13 bases in between. The CDR3 consists of 15 residues. CDR3 bases: TGCGCCAGCAGTCAAGCTCGCCACCCCGACACTGAAGCTTTCTTT. Translating gives CASSQARHPDTEAFF.

This clone was detected only once. The chain carries TRBV5-1 and TRBJ1-4, with D perhaps TRBD1 (6 bases). This CDR3 has 14 amino acids. The germline CDR1 and CDR2 sequences are SGHRS and YFSETQ. Trimming cost V 4 bases and J 4 bases, with 11 bases left between them. CDR3 in amino acids: CASSEQGYNEKLFF. In nucleotides, the CDR3 is TGCGCCAGCAGCGAACAGGGTTATAATGAAAAACTGTTTTTT.

The chain is built from TRBV3-1 (or the pseudogene TRBV3-2) and TRBJ2-5; unclear D gene. CDR1 is LGHDT, CDR2 YNNKEL, per germline (reference sequence). Trimming removed 4 bases at V and 5 bases at J, with 5 bases between. The CDR3 sequence is 11 residues long. The CDR3: CASSPDETQYF. The CDR3 DNA reads TGTGCCAGCAGCCCCGATGAGACCCAGTACTTC.

This sequence joins TRBV7-3 and TRBJ2-2; 10 bases agree with TRBD2. After removal of 5 bases from V and 2 bases from J, the junction contained 5 bases not matched to a gene. The germline CDR1 and CDR2 sequences are SGHTA and FQGTGA. CDR3 length equals 16 residues. CDR3 DNA sequence: TGTGCCAGCAGCCCAGCGGGAGGGGGCAACACCGGGGAGCTGTTTTTT. Translating gives CASSPAGGGNTGELFF.

The chain joins TRBV9 to TRBJ1-6, with no clear D. In germline, CDR1 is SGDLS, CDR2 YYNGEE. This CDR3 contains 15 residues. The V end lost 0 bases, the J end lost 6 bases, and 10 bases lay between the germline ends. The CDR3 loop is CASSVDGMSNSPLHF. Here the CDR3 DNA reads TGTGCCAGCAGCGTAGATGGGATGTCTAATTCACCCCTCCACTTT.

V gene TRBV6-5 combines with J gene TRBJ1-2; unclear D gene. The CDR3 contains 13 residues. The germline CDR1 and CDR2 sequences are MNHEY and SVGAGI. V lost 0 bases, J lost 2 bases, and 4 bases lay in between. CDR3 region: CASSYSVNYGYTF. In nucleotides, the CDR3 is TGTGCCAGCAGTTACTCGGTAAACTATGGCTACACCTTC.

The chain recombines TRBV7-9 with TRBJ1-4, with a tentative D call TRBD1 (5 bases). CDR1 SEHNR and CDR2 FQNEAQ come from the germline V gene (reference sequence). Trimming cost V 0 bases and J 8 bases, with 13 bases left between them. The length of the CDR3 is 15 residues. CDR3 sequence: CASSLAGEVGEKLFF. CDR3 nucleotides: TGTGCCAGCAGCTTAGCGGGGGAGGTTGGCGAAAAACTGTTTTTT.

This clone occurred once. The V call is TRBV5-1, the J call TRBJ2-1; 9 bases are a match to TRBD1. This CDR3 comprises 16 residues. V shed 6 bases, J shed 2 bases, and the junction held 9 bases outside the gene matches. CDR1 SGHRS and CDR2 YFSETQ come from the germline V gene. The CDR3 region is CASTNADRGAYNEQFF. In nucleotides, the CDR3 is TGCGCCAGCACCAACGCCGACAGGGGGGCCTACAATGAGCAGTTCTTC.

This clone appeared a single time. The chain recombines TRBV6-5 with TRBJ1-6, with no clear D. V gave up 4 bases and J gave up 11 bases, with 9 bases separating them. The CDR3 has 12 residues. The V gene's germline CDR1 is MNHEY and CDR2 SVGAGI. The CDR3 region has the DNA TGTGCCAGCAGTTCCGGCCGCACACCCCTCCACTTT. Translated: CASSSGRTPLHF.

In this sample, this clone turned up a few times. This chain joins TRBV10-1 and TRBJ1-1; unclear D gene. V was shortened by 8 bases and J by 5 bases, with 18 bases between the two germline ends. There are 14 residues in the CDR3. The germline CDR1 and CDR2 sequences are WNHNN and SYGVQD (reference sequence). CDR3 nucleotide sequence: TGCGCCAGCGATCGAGGGAGGAGTCTGACTGAAGCTTTCTTT. Translation gives CASDRGRSLTEAFF.

The V and J genes are TRBV11-2 and TRBJ2-1; D is uncertain. The CDR3 loop spans 15 amino acids. Per the germline V gene, CDR1 is SGHAT and CDR2 is FQNNGV. Between the trimmed V and J ends, which lost 4 bases and 0 bases, there was a span of 10 bases. CDR3 loop: CASSSEWGSYNEQFF. The CDR3 coding sequence is TGTGCCAGCAGCTCTGAGTGGGGCTCCTACAATGAGCAGTTCTTC.

The CDR3 is CASRQGLNTEAFF. The CDR3 bases are TGTGCCAGCAGGCAGGGGCTGAACACTGAAGCTTTCTTT. J is TRBJ1-1 and V is TRBV2, with D perhaps TRBD1 (6 bases). The CDR3 is made up of 13 amino acids. Germline assignment: CDR1 SNHLY and CDR2 FYNNEI. Trimming shortened V by 6 bases and J by 0 bases, and 8 bases separated the two germline ends.

This clone was seen more than once but under ten times. This chain joins TRBV18 and TRBJ2-7, with 7 bases aligning to TRBD1. The CDR3 sequence is 15 residues long. With V trimmed by 6 bases and J by 3 bases, 11 bases remained unmatched. The germline V gene has CDR1 KGHSH and CDR2 LQKENI. The CDR3 DNA is TGTGCCAGCTCCCCCATCTACCGGGACAGCTACGAGCAGTACTTC. It specifies CASSPIYRDSYEQYF.

This clone was observed a handful of times. CDR3 sequence: CASSLVTKQYF. CDR3 sequence (DNA): TGTGCCAGCAGCTTAGTCACTAAGCAGTACTTC. V gene TRBV11-2 combines with J gene TRBJ2-7, with D unresolved. V lost 1 base, J lost 8 bases, and 6 bases lay in between. This CDR3 spans 11 amino acids. Germline CDR1 and CDR2: SGHAT and FQNNGV.

CDR3 in amino acids: CASSQDWARRSLHF. DNA for the CDR3: TGTGCCAGCAGCCAAGATTGGGCACGGAGGTCCCTCCACTTT. V and J are TRBV3-1 (or the pseudogene TRBV3-2) and TRBJ1-6; D gene unclear. Germline V lookup: CDR1 LGHDT, CDR2 YNNKEL (reference sequence). Between the trimmed V and J ends, which lost 0 bases and 14 bases, there was a span of 14 bases. The CDR3 is made up of 14 amino acids.

The chain has TRBV5-1 and TRBJ1-1, with no clear D. The ends were cut back, 2 bases at V and 8 bases at J, with 13 bases in the middle. Germline V CDR1 and CDR2: SGHRS, YFSETQ. The CDR3 is made up of 13 amino acids. CDR3 loop: CASSFSPTTEAFF. The CDR3 bases are TGCGCCAGCAGCTTTTCTCCGACTACCGAAGCTTTCTTT.